This passage covers 22 T cell receptor beta chains from one sample sequenced in a study of blood T cell repertoires in COVID-19. Measured with immunoSEQ multiplex PCR; TCRdb has only the in-frame clones, and not every one. The data hold around 250,000 clones, with about 88% observed a single time. The sample comprised peripheral blood. The source is a man younger than 35 with active or convalescent COVID-19.

V usage is TRBV15 and J usage is TRBJ2-1, with D tentatively TRBD2 (5 bases). From germline, CDR1 is LNHNV and CDR2 YYDKDF (reference sequence). Trimming shortened V by 0 bases and J by 8 bases, and 8 bases separated the two germline ends. The CDR3 spans 13 residues. CDR3 nucleotides: TGTGCCACCAGCAGAGATCTAGCCGATGAGCAGTTCTTC. This encodes CATSRDLADEQFF. The variable domain in full, with the rest retrieved from reference TRBV15 and TRBJ2-1, is DAMVIQNPRYQVTQFGKPVTLSCSQTLNHNVMYWYQQKSSQAPKLLFHYYDKDFNNEADTPDNFQSRRPNTSFCFLDIRSPGLGDTAMYLCATSRDLADEQFFGPGTRLTVL.

This clone was counted a few times. The CDR3 DNA is TGTGCCAGCAGAGGGGACGGGGGGTTAACTAATTCACCCCTCCACTTT. Translation: CASRGDGGLTNSPLHF. The rearrangement links TRBV2 to TRBJ1-6, with D tentatively TRBD1 (5 bases). Germline V gene lookup returns CDR1 SNHLY and CDR2 FYNNEI. Trimming removed 6 bases at V and 6 bases at J, with 18 bases between. The CDR3 has 16 residues. Combining the CDR3 with reference TRBV2 and TRBJ1-6 gives the whole variable domain EPEVTQTPSHQVTQMGQEVILRCVPISNHLYFYWYRQILGQKVEFLVSFYNNEISEKSEIFDDQFSVERPDGSNFTLKIRSTKLEDSAMYFCASRGDGGLTNSPLHFGNGTRLTVT.

The chain links TRBV13 to TRBJ1-6, with a possible D match to TRBD1 (5 bases). V was clipped by 3 bases and J by 11 bases, with 17 bases between them. The V gene's germline CDR1 is PRHDT and CDR2 FYEKMQ (reference sequence). The CDR3 sequence is 15 residues long. CDR3 region: CASSFRVGGVPPLHF. The CDR3 DNA sequence: TGTGCCAGCAGCTTTAGAGTGGGGGGGGTTCCACCCCTCCACTTT.

The V and J genes are TRBV12-3 or TRBV12-4 and TRBJ2-1; 9 bases line up with TRBD1. The CDR3 contains 13 residues. The trim removed 6 bases at V and 8 bases at J, leaving 5 bases unmatched. The CDR3 coding sequence is TGTGCCAGCAGAAGGACAGGGGTACATGAGCAGTTCTTC. Its translation is CASRRTGVHEQFF.

V usage is TRBV6-5 and J usage is TRBJ1-1; TRBD1 aligns across 7 bases. CDR3 length equals 14 residues. From germline, CDR1 is MNHEY and CDR2 SVGAGI. The J segment lost 10 bases and the V segment lost 6 bases, leaving 14 bases of the junction unmatched. CDR3 region: CASSPSGTVEAAFF. The DNA of the CDR3 is TGTGCCAGCAGCCCAAGTGGGACAGTGGAGGCAGCTTTCTTT.

The J gene is TRBJ2-4, the V gene TRBV6-5; D call uncertain. Trimming took off 5 bases at V and 0 bases at J, with 5 bases between the two ends. Germline assignment: CDR1 MNHEY and CDR2 SVGAGI. This CDR3 spans 13 amino acids. The CDR3 here is CASSQLAKNIQYF. The CDR3 DNA follows: TGTGCCAGCAGTCAGTTAGCCAAAAACATTCAGTACTTC.

This clone occurred many times. The chain uses TRBV5-1 and TRBJ1-3, with a possible D match to TRBD1 (6 bases). The CDR3 length is 16 residues. Trimming cost V 2 bases and J 1 base, with 13 bases left between them. Germline CDR1 is SGHRS and CDR2 is YFSETQ. CDR3 residues: CASSFTIQGSGNTIYF. The CDR3 region has the DNA TGCGCCAGCAGCTTTACCATTCAGGGGTCTGGAAACACCATATATTTT.

The chain has TRBV9 and TRBJ2-4, with TRBD2 matching over 8 bases. Germline assignment: CDR1 SGDLS and CDR2 YYNGEE. V shed 4 bases, J shed 5 bases, and the junction held 5 bases outside the gene matches. The CDR3 sequence is 14 residues long. CDR3 amino acids: CASSPSGSQNIQYF. CDR3 in DNA: TGTGCCAGCAGCCCAAGCGGGAGTCAAAACATTCAGTACTTC.

The V and J genes are TRBV2 and TRBJ2-1; D gene unclear. Germline V gives CDR1 SNHLY, CDR2 FYNNEI. The CDR3 spans 12 residues. The germline V and J ends were trimmed by 3 bases and 3 bases, with 3 bases remaining between them. In DNA, the CDR3 is TGTGCCAGCAGTGACGGCTACAATGAGCAGTTCTTC. The encoded protein is CASSDGYNEQFF.

The chain uses TRBV27 and TRBJ2-3; 7 bases align to TRBD2. From germline, CDR1 is MNHEY and CDR2 SMNVEV (reference sequence). Trimming at V came to 7 bases and at J to 4 bases, leaving 8 bases not matched to a gene. The CDR3 has 14 residues. The CDR3 DNA is TGTGCCAGCACCACATCCCGGGAGGCAGATACGCAGTATTTT. Translated, it gives CASTTSREADTQYF.

The chain carries TRBV5-1 and TRBJ1-2, with TRBD1 as a possible D gene (6 bases). Trimming shortened V by 2 bases and J by 2 bases, and 13 bases separated the two germline ends. Germline V gene lookup returns CDR1 SGHRS and CDR2 YFSETQ. This CDR3 is 15 amino acids long. The chain's CDR3 is CASSLAGAPNYGYTF. In nucleotides, the CDR3 is TGCGCCAGCAGCTTAGCAGGGGCTCCCAACTATGGCTACACCTTC.

The chain combines TRBV6-2 or TRBV6-3 with TRBJ2-7, with D possibly TRBD2 on 5 matching bases. Germline lookup yields CDR1 MNHEY and CDR2 SVGEGT. This CDR3 spans 12 amino acids. The V and J ends lost 6 bases and 4 bases respectively, with 10 bases between them. CDR3 in DNA: TGTGCCAGCAGCGGACTGACGTACGAGCAGTACTTC. Amino acid sequence: CASSGLTYEQYF.

This chain connects TRBV4-1 to TRBJ2-5; 14 bases align to TRBD2. The CDR3 runs to 19 residues. CDR1 and CDR2 (germline): MGHRA, YSYEKL. V lost 11 bases to trimming and J lost 3 bases; unmatched junction nucleotides: 20. CDR3 region: CAPPRPATSGGAKEETQYF. In nucleotides, the CDR3 is TGCGCCCCCCCTCGACCTGCGACTAGCGGGGGGGCCAAGGAAGAGACCCAGTACTTC.

This clone has only one observation. The rearrangement joins TRBV5-1 to TRBJ2-5; TRBD1 agrees at 7 bases. V was clipped by 4 bases and J by 4 bases; unmatched bases: 7. The CDR3 sequence is 14 residues long. Germline V gene sequence: CDR1 SGHRS, CDR2 YFSETQ. The CDR3 DNA follows: TGCGCCAGCAGCCTGACAGGGAACGGAGAGACCCAGTACTTC. Protein sequence: CASSLTGNGETQYF.

This chain joins TRBV3-1 (or the pseudogene TRBV3-2) and TRBJ1-1; D uncertain. The V end lost 1 base, the J end lost 1 base, and 10 bases lay between the germline ends. Germline V gene sequence: CDR1 LGHDT, CDR2 YNNKEL (reference sequence). This CDR3 is built from 15 residues. CDR3 residues: CASSQGAQSNTEAFF. CDR3 nucleotides: TGTGCCAGCAGCCAAGGGGCCCAGTCGAACACTGAAGCTTTCTTT.

This clone was picked up a small number of times. This chain uses TRBV7-9 with TRBJ1-1; D unclear. The ends were cut back, 1 base at V and 8 bases at J, with 11 bases in the middle. Germline V gene data show CDR1 as SEHNR and CDR2 as FQNEAQ (reference sequence). The CDR3 is made up of 13 amino acids. The CDR3 sequence is CASSLEPGSEAFF. Here the CDR3 DNA reads TGTGCCAGCAGCTTAGAACCGGGATCCGAAGCTTTCTTT.

The J gene is TRBJ1-2, the V gene TRBV19; 7 nucleotides match TRBD1. This CDR3 contains 15 residues. Per the germline V gene, CDR1 is LNHDA and CDR2 is SQIVND (reference sequence). The V segment lost 5 bases and the J segment 0 bases; nucleotides outside the gene matches: 6. The CDR3 protein is CASSGGTATNYGYTF. The CDR3 DNA sequence: TGTGCCAGTAGTGGCGGGACAGCGACTAACTATGGCTACACCTTC.

V gene TRBV19 combines with J gene TRBJ2-1; D unclear. Germline-derived CDR1 and CDR2 are LNHDA and SQIVND (reference sequence). V was cut by 4 bases and J by 6 bases, with 10 bases left in between. The CDR3 loop spans 13 amino acids. CDR3: CASSKTPLNEQFF. Written as DNA, the CDR3 is TGTGCCAGTAGTAAGACACCGCTCAATGAGCAGTTCTTC.

The chain uses TRBV11-2 and TRBJ2-5, with TRBD2 matching over 10 bases. Germline loops: CDR1 SGHAT, CDR2 FQNNGV. The CDR3 extends over 18 amino acids. J gave up 5 bases and V 1 base, and 13 bases lay outside the gene matches. CDR3 nucleotide sequence: TGTGCCAGCAGCTTAGTGGGGGGGGGACTAGCGTCGCGGGAGACCCAGTACTTC. It encodes CASSLVGGGLASRETQYF.

This clone occurred a few times. The genes are TRBV5-1 and TRBJ1-5, with D perhaps matching TRBD1 (5 bases). The germline CDR1 and CDR2 sequences are SGHRS and YFSETQ. CDR3 length equals 13 residues. Trimming shortened V by 3 bases and J by 4 bases, and 8 bases separated the two germline ends. The DNA for the CDR3 is TGCGCCAGCAGCTCTGGGGCGAATCAGCCCCAGCATTTT. Translation gives CASSSGANQPQHF.

This clone appeared once. V gene TRBV6-5 combines with J gene TRBJ1-3; no reliable D call. In germline, CDR1 is MNHEY, CDR2 SVGAGI. Between the trimmed V and J ends, which lost 9 bases and 3 bases, there was a span of 12 bases. This CDR3 spans 13 amino acids. As DNA, the CDR3 is TGTGCCAGTTCTCGGGTGGATGGAAACACCATATATTTT. Its protein is CASSRVDGNTIYF.

The CDR3 nucleotides are TGTGCCAGCAGCCAACTAGGTTTGAACACTGAAGCTTTCTTT. It codes for CASSQLGLNTEAFF. The chain links TRBV14 to TRBJ1-1, with no clear D. CDR1 and CDR2 from the germline V gene are SGHDN and FVKESK. Trimming pared 2 bases from V and 0 bases from J, leaving 7 bases between. The CDR3 has 14 amino acids.